Below are 29 T cell receptor beta chains sequenced from a single sample in a study of blood T cell repertoires in COVID-19. TCRdb keeps only in-frame clones here, not all; method: immunoSEQ multiplex PCR. Of 30,000 to 40,000 clones listed, 85% to 95% were seen once; the top ten hold around 0.92%. Sample: peripheral blood. These receptors all come from a male donor with active COVID-19.

The genes are TRBV29-1 and TRBJ1-2; 7 nucleotides match TRBD1. V gave up 1 base and J gave up 8 bases; unmatched junction bases: 7. The CDR3 covers 13 residues. Germline assignment: CDR1 SQVTM and CDR2 ANQGSEA. The CDR3 is CSVEVGDSWGYTF. CDR3 sequence (DNA): TGCAGCGTTGAAGTGGGGGACAGTTGGGGCTACACCTTC.

The DNA for the CDR3 is TGTGCCAGCACAGGTTATGAAGGACACTACACCTTC. Translated, it gives CASTGYEGHYTF. V usage is TRBV2 and J usage is TRBJ1-2; possibly TRBD1 for D (5 bases). V was trimmed by 7 bases and J by 10 bases, leaving 16 bases between them. Germline CDR1 is SNHLY and CDR2 is FYNNEI. This CDR3 has 12 amino acids.

The rearrangement uses TRBV9 and TRBJ1-2; D remains unclear. The CDR3 consists of 11 residues. Per the germline V gene, CDR1 is SGDLS and CDR2 is YYNGEE. CDR3 DNA sequence: TGTTCCCGGGGAGGATGCTATGGCTACACCTTC. Its protein is CSRGGCYGYTF.

The genes are TRBV7-2 and TRBJ1-2; D ambiguous. Looked up from germline, CDR1 is SGHTA and CDR2 is FQGNSA. CDR3 length equals 10 residues. Trimming left V 4 bases short and J 5 bases short, with 2 bases between. The CDR3 DNA reads TGTGCCAGCAGCTCGTATGGCTACACCTTC. It translates to CASSSYGYTF. Drawing the rest from reference TRBV7-2 and TRBJ1-2, the complete variable domain is GAGVSQSPSNKVTEKGKDVELRCDPISGHTALYWYRQSLGQGLEFLIYFQGNSAPDKSGLPSDRFSAERTGGSVSTLTIQRTQQEDSAVYLCASSSYGYTFGSGTRLTVV.

V and J are TRBV3-1 (or the pseudogene TRBV3-2) and TRBJ2-2; a weak D match, TRBD2 (6 bases). The CDR3 covers 13 residues. Germline-derived CDR1 and CDR2 are LGHDT and YNNKEL (reference sequence). The germline V and J ends were trimmed by 2 bases and 6 bases, with 7 bases remaining between them. CDR3 amino acids: CASSQRGAGELFF. The CDR3 DNA is TGTGCCAGCAGCCAACGCGGGGCCGGGGAGCTGTTTTTT.

This chain connects TRBV6-2 or TRBV6-3 to TRBJ2-7; 7 bases agree with TRBD1. The CDR3 is made up of 14 amino acids. CDR1 and CDR2 from the germline V gene are MNHEY and SVGEGT. V lost 4 bases and J lost 2; bases outside the gene matches: 5. CDR3: CASSFGTATYEQYF. The CDR3 nucleotides read TGTGCCAGCAGTTTCGGGACAGCGACCTACGAGCAGTACTTC.

The chain combines TRBV7-2 with TRBJ1-1, with D possibly being TRBD1 (5 bases). This CDR3 has 14 residues. V was trimmed by 2 bases and J by 4 bases, leaving 11 bases between them. CDR1 and CDR2 (germline): SGHTA, FQGNSA. The CDR3 nucleotides are TGTGCCAGCAGCTTATCAAGGGGTGGCACTGAAGCTTTCTTT. Protein sequence: CASSLSRGGTEAFF. Filled out from reference TRBV7-2 and TRBJ1-1, the complete variable domain reads GAGVSQSPSNKVTEKGKDVELRCDPISGHTALYWYRQSLGQGLEFLIYFQGNSAPDKSGLPSDRFSAERTGGSVSTLTIQRTQQEDSAVYLCASSLSRGGTEAFFGQGTRLTVV.

The chain recombines TRBV4-3 with TRBJ1-3; no clear D. The CDR3 extends over 16 amino acids. CDR1 and CDR2 from the germline V gene are LGHNA and YSLEER. Trimming left V 1 base short and J 4 bases short, with 14 bases between. The CDR3 DNA is TGCGCCAGCAGCCAAGTTCACGATTACTCGGGAAACACCATATATTTT. It yields the protein CASSQVHDYSGNTIYF.

The chain couples TRBV20-1 to TRBJ1-2; D possibly corresponds to TRBD1 (5 bases). V lost 3 bases and J 4 bases, leaving 12 bases between the germline ends. This CDR3 has 13 residues. Germline V CDR1 and CDR2: DFQATT, SNEGSKA (reference sequence). In nucleotides, the CDR3 is TGCAGTGCTAGTCTGGGGCTTGGCTATGGCTACACCTTC. Protein sequence: CSASLGLGYGYTF.

Remarks on this clone: At the DNA level, this CDR3 is encoded by other sequences in the same sample as well. The chain combines TRBV19 with TRBJ1-6; possibly TRBD1 for D (5 bases). In germline, CDR1 is LNHDA, CDR2 SQIVND (reference sequence). V lost 1 base and J 8 bases, leaving 6 bases between the germline ends. This CDR3 region has 13 residues. This chain's CDR3 is CASSIVRDSPLHF. Here the CDR3 DNA reads TGTGCCAGTAGTATAGTCAGGGATTCACCCCTCCACTTT.

This clone is a singleton in its sample. The gene calls are TRBV12-5 and TRBJ1-2; no clear D. The V gene lost 0 bases and the J gene lost 0 bases, with 8 bases spanning the gap. This CDR3 is 15 amino acids long. Germline lookup yields CDR1 LGHNT and CDR2 FRNRAP. Here the CDR3 reads CASGLVPLANYGYTF. The CDR3, as DNA: TGTGCTAGTGGTTTGGTACCTCTAGCTAACTATGGCTACACCTTC.

This chain links TRBV5-4 with TRBJ2-7; 9 bases are a match to TRBD1. Germline-derived CDR1 and CDR2 are SGHNT and YYREEE (reference sequence). The CDR3 runs to 14 residues. After removal of 3 bases from V and 3 bases from J, the junction contained 4 bases not matched to a gene. The CDR3 reads CASSYRDRDYEQYF. CDR3 nucleotide sequence: TGTGCCAGCAGCTACCGGGACAGGGACTACGAGCAGTACTTC. Full variable domain (outside the CDR3, taken from reference TRBV5-4 and TRBJ2-7): ETGVTQSPTHLIKTRGQQVTLRCSSQSGHNTVSWYQQALGQGPQFIFQYYREEENGRGNFPPRFSGLQFPNYSSELNVNALELDDSALYLCASSYRDRDYEQYFGPGTRLTVT.

This clone was counted a few times. The CDR3 reads CASSLYQGALRYEQYF. The CDR3 bases are TGTGCCAGCAGTTTATACCAGGGGGCCTTGAGGTACGAGCAGTACTTC. V is TRBV28 and J is TRBJ2-7; 8 bases match TRBD1. Germline-derived CDR1 and CDR2 are MDHEN and SYDVKM. The CDR3 has 16 residues. The ends lost 1 base at V and 4 bases at J; junction bases unmatched: 9.

The rearrangement links TRBV5-1 to TRBJ2-1; perhaps TRBD1 as D (5 bases). CDR1 is SGHRS and CDR2 is YFSETQ in the germline V gene. V dropped 4 bases and J dropped 2 bases, with 13 bases sitting between them. The CDR3 spans 15 residues. The CDR3 loop reads CASSITGVTYNEQFF. CDR3 DNA: TGCGCCAGCAGCATAACAGGAGTTACCTACAATGAGCAGTTCTTC.

The chain links TRBV9 to TRBJ1-2; 8 positions match TRBD1. Germline V gives CDR1 SGDLS, CDR2 YYNGEE. The CDR3 has 16 residues. The J segment lost 5 bases and the V segment lost 0 bases, leaving 9 bases of the junction unmatched. Here the CDR3 DNA reads TGTGCCAGCAGCGTAGGGACAGGGCCCCGGTTATATGGCTACACCTTC. The encoded protein is CASSVGTGPRLYGYTF. The variable domain in full, completed from reference TRBV9 and TRBJ1-2, reads DSGVTQTPKHLITATGQRVTLRCSPRSGDLSVYWYQQSLDQGLQFLIQYYNGEERAKGNILERFSAQQFPDLHSELNLSSLELGDSALYFCASSVGTGPRLYGYTFGSGTRLTVV.

This chain joins TRBV7-8 and TRBJ2-1; a weak D match, TRBD1 (6 bases). Germline CDR1 reads SGHVS; CDR2 reads FQNEAQ. The length of the CDR3 is 15 residues. Trimming left V 2 bases short and J 9 bases short, with 17 bases between. This CDR3 is CASSLTGTIRGEQFF. The CDR3 coding sequence is TGTGCCAGCAGCTTAACAGGGACGATACGAGGTGAGCAGTTCTTC.

V usage is TRBV28 and J usage is TRBJ2-7; 9 bases are a match to TRBD1. This CDR3 has 15 amino acids. Germline lookup yields CDR1 MDHEN and CDR2 SYDVKM. Trimming removed 5 bases from V and 4 bases from J; junction bases left unmatched: 9. CDR3 DNA: TGTGCCAGCAGTCCGACCGGGACAGGGAGGTACGAGCAGTACTTC. As protein: CASSPTGTGRYEQYF.

The rearrangement uses TRBV2 and TRBJ2-5; 9 nucleotides agree with TRBD1. With 6 bases clipped from V and 7 bases from J, the junction kept 15 bases outside the gene matches. Germline V CDR1 and CDR2: SNHLY, FYNNEI. There are 16 residues in the CDR3. The CDR3 DNA follows: TGTGCCAGCAGCCGGGACAGGGTATCGGGGGTAGGGACCCAGTACTTC. It codes for CASSRDRVSGVGTQYF.

This clone was detected a few times. The chain carries TRBV9 and TRBJ2-3; D might be TRBD2 (7 bases). V lost 2 bases and J lost 1, with 11 bases in between. CDR1 is SGDLS and CDR2 is YYNGEE in the germline V gene. The CDR3 sequence is 15 residues long. The CDR3 DNA sequence: TGTGCCAGCAGCGTGCAGGGGAGGGGCACAGATACGCAGTATTTT. Translated, it gives CASSVQGRGTDTQYF. Combining the CDR3 with reference TRBV9 and TRBJ2-3 gives the whole variable domain DSGVTQTPKHLITATGQRVTLRCSPRSGDLSVYWYQQSLDQGLQFLIQYYNGEERAKGNILERFSAQQFPDLHSELNLSSLELGDSALYFCASSVQGRGTDTQYFGPGTRLTVL.

V is TRBV5-1 and J is TRBJ1-6; maybe TRBD1 (6 bases). V was pared by 4 bases and J by 0 bases, with 17 bases between. Germline V gene sequence: CDR1 SGHRS, CDR2 YFSETQ. This CDR3 has 18 amino acids. The CDR3 DNA sequence: TGCGCCAGCAGCCGAGGGCGGCAGACAGGCTCCTATAATTCACCCCTCCACTTT. Its protein is CASSRGRQTGSYNSPLHF.

Here the CDR3 reads CASSYRSGAGTEAFF. The CDR3 DNA sequence: TGTGCCAGCAGTTACCGGTCAGGGGCCGGCACTGAAGCTTTCTTT. The V call is TRBV6-2 or TRBV6-3, the J call TRBJ1-1, with D possibly matching TRBD1 (6 bases). Looked up from germline, CDR1 is MNHEY and CDR2 is SVGEGT. Deletions cut 2 bases from V and 4 bases from J, with 14 bases between. The CDR3 contains 15 residues.

The V and J genes are TRBV5-1 and TRBJ2-6, with 11 bases aligning to TRBD1. V dropped 2 bases and J dropped 0; count of bases not matched to a gene: 4. From germline, CDR1 is SGHRS and CDR2 YFSETQ. The CDR3 has 18 residues. The CDR3 nucleotides read TGCGCCAGCAGCTTTACCGGGACAGGGGGCTCTGGGGCCAACGTCCTGACTTTC. Encoded protein: CASSFTGTGGSGANVLTF.

This chain joins TRBV19 and TRBJ2-1; 8 positions match TRBD2. Germline V gene data show CDR1 as LNHDA and CDR2 as SQIVND (reference sequence). The CDR3 sequence is 16 residues long. J lost 4 bases, V lost 0 bases, and 5 bases had no gene match. The CDR3 sequence: CASSIESGGRYNEQFF. The DNA for the CDR3 is TGTGCCAGTAGTATAGAAAGCGGGGGTCGATACAATGAGCAGTTCTTC.

This chain links TRBV12-3 or TRBV12-4 with TRBJ2-3; D not certain. There are 13 residues in the CDR3. V gave up 4 bases and J gave up 2 bases, with 7 bases separating them. The chain's CDR3 is CASSYSLTDTQYF. DNA for the CDR3: TGTGCCAGCAGTTACAGCCTCACAGATACGCAGTATTTT.

The V gene is TRBV7-8, the J gene TRBJ1-3; D ambiguous. The CDR3 has 18 amino acids. V lost 1 base and J 1 base, leaving 17 bases between the germline ends. CDR1 and CDR2 (germline): SGHVS, FQNEAQ. The CDR3 region is CASSLEGEQRGSGNTIYF. The DNA of the CDR3 is TGTGCCAGCAGCTTAGAAGGAGAACAACGCGGTTCTGGAAACACCATATATTTT.

The V and J genes are TRBV7-2 and TRBJ1-6; D perhaps matches TRBD1 (5 bases). Germline CDR1 is SGHTA and CDR2 is FQGNSA. Trimming shortened V by 5 bases and J by 2 bases, and 16 bases separated the two germline ends. The length of the CDR3 is 17 residues. CDR3 loop: CASSPIPRETYNSPLHF. In DNA, the CDR3 is TGTGCCAGCAGCCCGATCCCCAGGGAAACCTATAATTCACCCCTCCACTTT.

The chain uses TRBV24-1 and TRBJ2-1, with a possible D match to TRBD2 (6 bases). This CDR3 is built from 19 residues. Germline CDR1 KGHDR, CDR2 SFDVKD. The ends were cut back, 5 bases at V and 0 bases at J, with 22 bases in the middle. The CDR3 sequence: CATSAGRSFGGTSYNEQFF. As DNA, the CDR3 is TGTGCCACCAGTGCGGGGAGATCATTTGGGGGGACCTCCTACAATGAGCAGTTCTTC.

The chain recombines TRBV5-8 with TRBJ2-7; TRBD1 matches 7 bases. The V segment lost 0 bases and the J segment 5 bases; nucleotides outside the gene matches: 14. CDR3 size: 17 residues. CDR1 SGHTS and CDR2 YDEGEE come from the germline V gene. Written as DNA, the CDR3 is TGTGCCAGCAGCTTGGAAACAGGGGCCCGACACAGTAACGAGCAGTACTTC. This encodes CASSLETGARHSNEQYF.

The CDR3 protein is CASSIAGRSSEAFF. CDR3 coding DNA: TGTGCCAGTAGTATAGCGGGAAGGTCGTCTGAAGCTTTCTTT. The V and J genes are TRBV19 and TRBJ1-1; D uncertain. Germline V gene data show CDR1 as LNHDA and CDR2 as SQIVND (reference sequence). V lost 1 base, J lost 6 bases, and 12 bases lay in between. The CDR3 runs 14 residues. The variable domain in full, with the rest retrieved from reference TRBV19 and TRBJ1-1, is DGGITQSPKYLFRKEGQNVTLSCEQNLNHDAMYWYRQDPGQGLRLIYYSQIVNDFQKGDIAEGYSVSREKKESFPLTVTSAQKNPTAFYLCASSIAGRSSEAFFGQGTRLTVV.